The 16 T cell receptor beta chains given below trace back to one sample, sequenced in a study of blood T cell repertoires in COVID-19. The data were produced by immunoSEQ multiplex PCR, yet TCRdb's version contains in-frame clones alone and is incomplete. Of around 300,000 clones in the sample, just under 90% were seen once. The sequenced sample consisted of PBMCs or T cells enriched from blood (not recorded which). These receptors were collected from a woman aged 30 to 39 who had recovered from COVID-19.

This chain connects TRBV28 to TRBJ2-7, with 12 bases lining up with TRBD1. The CDR3 totals 15 residues. With V trimmed by 7 bases and J by 7 bases, 11 bases remained unmatched. Germline assignment: CDR1 MDHEN and CDR2 SYDVKM. CDR3 protein: CASTAWGQGAREQYF. The CDR3 DNA reads as TGTGCCAGCACCGCCTGGGGACAGGGGGCACGGGAGCAGTACTTC.

This chain uses TRBV28 with TRBJ2-1; no firm D call. Trimming took off 1 base at V and 8 bases at J, with 18 bases between the two ends. The CDR3 runs to 16 residues. The V gene's germline CDR1 is MDHEN and CDR2 SYDVKM. In DNA form, the CDR3 reads TGTGCCAGCAGTTTATACCGGGTCCAAGGTTTCGATGAGCAGTTCTTC. This encodes CASSLYRVQGFDEQFF.

This clone was found once. V and J are TRBV19 and TRBJ2-2, with a possible D match to TRBD1 (6 bases). V was trimmed by 5 bases and J by 4 bases, leaving 11 bases between them. Germline V gives CDR1 LNHDA, CDR2 SQIVND (reference sequence). The CDR3 extends over 14 amino acids. The CDR3 is CASSFTGITGELFF. CDR3 DNA sequence: TGTGCCAGTAGTTTCACAGGGATCACCGGGGAGCTGTTTTTT.

The table lists this clone with a count of one. CDR3 protein: CAISESADTEAFF. In DNA form, the CDR3 reads TGTGCCATCAGTGAGTCGGCAGACACTGAAGCTTTCTTT. The V gene is TRBV10-3, the J gene TRBJ1-1; D is unresolved. Trimming took off 0 bases at V and 3 bases at J, with 5 bases between the two ends. CDR3 length equals 13 residues. Germline V gives CDR1 ENHRY, CDR2 SYGVKD.

The chain couples TRBV28 to TRBJ2-7, with D maybe TRBD2 (5 bases). The CDR3 runs to 15 residues. Germline CDR1 reads MDHEN; CDR2 reads SYDVKM. V dropped 3 bases and J dropped 2 bases, with 14 bases sitting between them. The CDR3 DNA reads as TGTGCCAGCAGTTTTGGTCCGGGATCGACCTACGAGCAGTACTTC. Protein: CASSFGPGSTYEQYF.

The gene calls are TRBV5-4 and TRBJ2-1, with D perhaps matching TRBD1 (5 bases). Per germline, CDR1 SGHNT and CDR2 YYREEE (reference sequence). Trimming cost V 0 bases and J 5 bases, with 15 bases left between them. CDR3 length: 16 residues. The CDR3: CASSLAYVAGNNEQFF. The CDR3 DNA is TGTGCCAGCAGCTTGGCCTACGTAGCAGGGAACAATGAGCAGTTCTTC.

V usage is TRBV7-9 and J usage is TRBJ1-3; maybe TRBD1 (5 bases). Germline CDR1 SEHNR, CDR2 FQNEAQ (reference sequence). The CDR3 consists of 15 residues. The germline V and J ends were trimmed by 5 bases and 1 base, with 12 bases remaining between them. This CDR3 reads CASSPSGGSGNTIYF. The CDR3, as DNA: TGTGCCAGCAGCCCCTCGGGGGGATCTGGAAACACCATATATTTT.

The chain employs TRBV15 and TRBJ2-7; 7 bases fit TRBD1. J lost 0 bases, V lost 6 bases, and 2 bases had no gene match. The CDR3 contains 13 residues. Germline V gives CDR1 LNHNV, CDR2 YYDKDF (reference sequence). This CDR3 is CATSRDSSYEQYF. CDR3 nucleotide sequence: TGTGCCACCAGTCGGGACAGCTCCTACGAGCAGTACTTC.

V gene TRBV5-1 combines with J gene TRBJ1-1, with 10 nucleotides matching TRBD1. The CDR3 has 16 residues. With 4 bases clipped from V and 6 bases from J, the junction kept 12 bases outside the gene matches. Germline V gene data show CDR1 as SGHRS and CDR2 as YFSETQ. The CDR3 DNA sequence: TGCGCCAGCAGCCCAGGGACAGGGGTATTAAATGCTGAAGCTTTCTTT. It encodes CASSPGTGVLNAEAFF.

This chain links TRBV5-4 with TRBJ2-7; the match to TRBD2 covers 11 bases. V gave up 3 bases and J gave up 2 bases; unmatched junction bases: 7. CDR3 size: 16 residues. In germline, CDR1 is SGHNT, CDR2 YYREEE (reference sequence). This chain's CDR3 is CASSSMTSGITYEQYF. The CDR3 DNA is TGTGCCAGCAGCTCCATGACTAGCGGGATAACCTACGAGCAGTACTTC.

CDR3 in DNA: TGTGCCAGCAGTCGACAGGGGGCCTACGAGCAGTACTTC. It yields the protein CASSRQGAYEQYF. The chain uses TRBV12-3 or TRBV12-4 and TRBJ2-7; 9 bases align to TRBD1. The V segment lost 5 bases and the J segment 2 bases; nucleotides outside the gene matches: 1. The CDR3 extends over 13 amino acids.

V is TRBV19 and J is TRBJ1-4, with D uncertain. In germline, CDR1 is LNHDA, CDR2 SQIVND (reference sequence). The CDR3 runs to 15 residues. V was cut by 5 bases and J by 4 bases, with 14 bases left in between. The CDR3 spells CASSPRLNLNEKLFF. In DNA form, the CDR3 reads TGTGCCAGTAGTCCTAGGCTGAACCTTAATGAAAAACTGTTTTTT.

This chain links TRBV7-2 with TRBJ1-2; D possibly corresponds to TRBD1 (5 bases). Germline V gives CDR1 SGHTA, CDR2 FQGNSA. The CDR3 runs to 16 residues. V lost 2 bases and J 6 bases, leaving 19 bases between the germline ends. The CDR3 nucleotides are TGTGCCAGCAGCTTATATCCCCTCAGGGCAGCAGATGGCTACACCTTC. It encodes CASSLYPLRAADGYTF.

The chain employs TRBV11-2 and TRBJ2-7; 7 bases match TRBD2. V was pared by 3 bases and J by 9 bases, with 2 bases of the junction left unmatched. CDR3 length: 11 amino acids. From germline, CDR1 is SGHAT and CDR2 FQNNGV. The CDR3, as DNA: TGTGCCAGCAGCTTTGGACTAGGGCAGTACTTC. Its translation: CASSFGLGQYF.

This chain's CDR3 is CASSLGQTPSGNTIYF. DNA of the CDR3: TGTGCCAGCAGCTTAGGGCAGACTCCCTCTGGAAACACCATATATTTT. The chain combines TRBV11-2 with TRBJ1-3; D uncertain. V was shortened by 1 base and J by 0 bases, with 10 bases between the two germline ends. The germline V gene has CDR1 SGHAT and CDR2 FQNNGV. The CDR3 is 16 amino acids.

The CDR3 DNA is TGCAGCGTTGGGGGGACAGGGGGCTTCCGGGACACCGGGGAGCTGTTTTTT. It encodes CSVGGTGGFRDTGELFF. This chain uses TRBV29-1 with TRBJ2-2, with TRBD1 identical over 12 bases. Germline-derived CDR1 and CDR2 are SQVTM and ANQGSEA. The CDR3 length is 17 residues. Germline trimming cut 4 bases from V and 3 bases from J; bases unmatched to any gene: 9.